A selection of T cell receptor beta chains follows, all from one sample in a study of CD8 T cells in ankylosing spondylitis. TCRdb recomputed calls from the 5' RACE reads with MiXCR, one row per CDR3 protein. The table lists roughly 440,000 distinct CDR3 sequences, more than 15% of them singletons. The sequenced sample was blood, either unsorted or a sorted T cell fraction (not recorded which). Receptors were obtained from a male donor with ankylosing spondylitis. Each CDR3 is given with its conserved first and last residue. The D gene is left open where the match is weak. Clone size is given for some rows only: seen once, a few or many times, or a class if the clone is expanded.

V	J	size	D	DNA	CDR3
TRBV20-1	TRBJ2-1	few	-	TGCAGTGCCCCAAGCGGAGCCTCCTACAATGAGCAGTTCTTC	CSAPSGASYNEQFF
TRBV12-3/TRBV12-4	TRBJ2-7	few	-	TGTGCCAGCAGCGTCCGGAACCTCTACGAGCAGTACTTC	CASSVRNLYEQYF
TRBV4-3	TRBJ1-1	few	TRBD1	TGCGCCAGCAGCCAAGAGGCCGGACAGGGGGTTAGTACTGCTGAAGCTTTCTTT	CASSQEAGQGVSTAEAFF
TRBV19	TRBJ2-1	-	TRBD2	TGTGCCAGTAGTGGGGGACTAGCGGGGGGCTACAATGAGCAGTTCTTC	CASSGGLAGGYNEQFF
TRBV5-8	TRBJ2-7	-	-	TGTGCCAGCAGCTTGCGTCCAGGGGCCGGGGGTTGGTACGAGCAGTACTTC	CASSLRPGAGGWYEQYF
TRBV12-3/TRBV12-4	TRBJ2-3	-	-	TGTGCCAGCACGGGGGGCCACGAGGAGGGAGATACGCAGTATTTT	CASTGGHEEGDTQYF
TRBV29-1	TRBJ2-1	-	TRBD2	TGCAGCGTTGAAGACCCCGGACTAGGGGTGGTTGAGCAGTTCTTC	CSVEDPGLGVVEQFF
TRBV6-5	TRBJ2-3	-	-	TGTGCCAGCAGTTACGCATACCCCCGGGGTTCTAGCACAGATACGCAGTATTTT	CASSYAYPRGSSTDTQYF
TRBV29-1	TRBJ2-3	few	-	TGCAGCGTTGTGCCCTACACGGGGGTCCTGAATACGCAGTATTTT	CSVVPYTGVLNTQYF
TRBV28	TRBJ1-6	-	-	TGTGCCAGCAGCCCAAGGACGGGCTTTTCACCCCTCCACTTT	CASSPRTGFSPLHF
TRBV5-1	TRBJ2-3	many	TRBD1	TGCGCCAGCAGCTTACCGGACAGGGGAAATACGCAGTATTTT	CASSLPDRGNTQYF
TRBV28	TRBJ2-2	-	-	TGTGCCAGCAGGGAGACAGGACCGAACACCGGGGAGCTGTTTTTT	CASRETGPNTGELFF
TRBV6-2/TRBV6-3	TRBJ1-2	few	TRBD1	TGTGCCAGCGGACAGGGTTACTATGGCTACACCTTC	CASGQGYYGYTF
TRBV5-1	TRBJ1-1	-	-	TGCGCCAGCAGCTTCCAGGGAGGGGGGGGCGTGAACACTGAAGCTTTCTTT	CASSFQGGGGVNTEAFF
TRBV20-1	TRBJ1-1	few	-	TGCAGTGCTAGCCGGGACGCTATCATGAAGAACACTGAAGCTTTCTTT	CSASRDAIMKNTEAFF
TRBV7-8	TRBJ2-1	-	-	TGTGCCAGCAGCTTAGCTGAAGGACACTCGGGTGAGCAGTTCTTC	CASSLAEGHSGEQFF
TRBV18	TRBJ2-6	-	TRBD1	TGTGCCAGCTCACCACGGAGACAGGGGACGCCTGGGGCCAACGTCCTGACTTTC	CASSPRRQGTPGANVLTF